The 5 T cell receptor beta chains below come from one sample, sequenced in a study of blood T cell repertoires in COVID-19. Sequencing was performed with immunoSEQ multiplex PCR; in TCRdb, only in-frame clones are kept and a portion is missing. The sample yields about 190,000 clones, 90% seen once. What was sequenced was peripheral blood. The source is a man aged 50 or older with acute or convalescent COVID-19.

The rearrangement uses TRBV5-1 and TRBJ1-1; no reliable D call. Trimming left V 3 bases short and J 1 base short, with 10 bases between. Germline V gene lookup returns CDR1 SGHRS and CDR2 YFSETQ. The CDR3 runs 14 residues. The DNA for the CDR3 is TGCGCCAGCAGCTCCCGTCCAGGGAACACTGAAGCTTTCTTT. It codes for CASSSRPGNTEAFF.

The chain uses TRBV7-4 and TRBJ1-5; a possible D gene is TRBD1 (6 bases). There are 15 residues in the CDR3. Germline CDR1 and CDR2: SGHVT and SQSDAQ. V was pared by 2 bases and J by 2 bases, with 10 bases between. CDR3 loop: CASSLRDTGNQPQHF. Here the CDR3 DNA reads TGTGCCAGCAGCTTACGGGACACTGGCAATCAGCCCCAGCATTTT.

The chain carries TRBV30 and TRBJ1-1, with D uncertain. Trimming shortened V by 7 bases and J by 1 base, and 13 bases separated the two germline ends. This CDR3 has 13 residues. From germline, CDR1 is GTSNPN and CDR2 SVGIG (reference sequence). This CDR3 reads CASYNRENTEAFF. Here the CDR3 DNA reads TGTGCCTCATATAACCGCGAGAACACTGAAGCTTTCTTT. Drawing the rest from reference TRBV30 and TRBJ1-1, the complete variable domain is SQTIHQWPATLVQPVGSPLSLECTVEGTSNPNLYWYRQAAGRGLQLLFYSVGIGQISSEVPQNLSASRPQDRQFILSSKKLLLSDSGFYLCASYNRENTEAFFGQGTRLTVV.

This chain links TRBV7-2 with TRBJ2-4, with 12 bases aligning to TRBD2. From germline, CDR1 is SGHTA and CDR2 FQGNSA. The CDR3 loop spans 16 amino acids. V shed 5 bases and J 0 bases; nucleotides not matched to a gene: 2. For the CDR3, the DNA is TGTGCCAGCAGCCCGGGACTAGCGGGAGCCAAAAACATTCAGTACTTC. Translating it yields CASSPGLAGAKNIQYF. The whole variable domain, filled in from reference TRBV7-2 and TRBJ2-4, reads GAGVSQSPSNKVTEKGKDVELRCDPISGHTALYWYRQSLGQGLEFLIYFQGNSAPDKSGLPSDRFSAERTGGSVSTLTIQRTQQEDSAVYLCASSPGLAGAKNIQYFGAGTRLSVL.

This chain links TRBV2 with TRBJ1-4, with 9 nucleotides matching TRBD1. Germline CDR1 is SNHLY and CDR2 is FYNNEI. The CDR3 runs 15 residues. Unmatched junction bases numbered 7, after V lost 5 bases and J lost 6 bases. CDR3 loop: CASSKDRGHDEKLFF. The CDR3, as DNA: TGTGCCAGCAGTAAGGACAGGGGTCACGATGAAAAACTGTTTTTT.